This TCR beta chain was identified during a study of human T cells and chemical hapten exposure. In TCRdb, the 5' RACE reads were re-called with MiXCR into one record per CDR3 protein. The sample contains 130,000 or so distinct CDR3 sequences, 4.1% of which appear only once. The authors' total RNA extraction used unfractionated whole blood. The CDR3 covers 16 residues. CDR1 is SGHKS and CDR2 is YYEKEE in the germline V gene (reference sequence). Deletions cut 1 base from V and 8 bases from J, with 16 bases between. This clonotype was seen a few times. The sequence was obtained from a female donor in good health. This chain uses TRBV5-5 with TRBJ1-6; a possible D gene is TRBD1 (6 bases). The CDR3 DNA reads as TGTGCCAGCAGCTTGCTGTTGGTAGCAGGGGATTCACCCCTCCACTTT. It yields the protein CASSLLLVAGDSPLHF.